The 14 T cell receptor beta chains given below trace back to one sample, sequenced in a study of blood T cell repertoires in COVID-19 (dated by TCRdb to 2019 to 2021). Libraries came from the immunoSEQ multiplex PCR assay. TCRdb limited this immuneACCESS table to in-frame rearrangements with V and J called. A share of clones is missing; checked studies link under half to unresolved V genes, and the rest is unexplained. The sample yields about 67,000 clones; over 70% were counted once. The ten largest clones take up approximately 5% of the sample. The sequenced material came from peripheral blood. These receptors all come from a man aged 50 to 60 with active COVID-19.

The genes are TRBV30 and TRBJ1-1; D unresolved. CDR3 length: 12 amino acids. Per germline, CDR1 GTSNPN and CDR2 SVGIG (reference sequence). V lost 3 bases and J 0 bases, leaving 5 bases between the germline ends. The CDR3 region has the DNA TGTGCCTGGAGGTTAATGAACACTGAAGCTTTCTTT. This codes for CAWRLMNTEAFF.

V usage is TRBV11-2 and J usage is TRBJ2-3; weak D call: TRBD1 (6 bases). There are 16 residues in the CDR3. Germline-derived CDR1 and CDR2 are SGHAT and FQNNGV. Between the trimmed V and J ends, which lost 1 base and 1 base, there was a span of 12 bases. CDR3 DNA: TGTGCCAGCAGCTTAGTTGGGACACCACGCACAGATACGCAGTATTTT. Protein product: CASSLVGTPRTDTQYF.

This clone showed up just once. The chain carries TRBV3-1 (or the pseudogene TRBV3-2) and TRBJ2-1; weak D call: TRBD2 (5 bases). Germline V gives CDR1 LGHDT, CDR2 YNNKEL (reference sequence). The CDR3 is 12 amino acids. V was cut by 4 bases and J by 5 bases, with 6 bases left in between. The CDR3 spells CASSPGNNEQFF. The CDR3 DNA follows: TGTGCCAGCAGCCCCGGGAACAATGAGCAGTTCTTC.

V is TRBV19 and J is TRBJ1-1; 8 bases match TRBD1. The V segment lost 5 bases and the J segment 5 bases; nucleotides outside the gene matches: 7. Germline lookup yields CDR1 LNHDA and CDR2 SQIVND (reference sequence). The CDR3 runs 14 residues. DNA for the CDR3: TGTGCCAGTAGTGCCGGACAGGGAAGGACTGAAGCTTTCTTT. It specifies CASSAGQGRTEAFF.

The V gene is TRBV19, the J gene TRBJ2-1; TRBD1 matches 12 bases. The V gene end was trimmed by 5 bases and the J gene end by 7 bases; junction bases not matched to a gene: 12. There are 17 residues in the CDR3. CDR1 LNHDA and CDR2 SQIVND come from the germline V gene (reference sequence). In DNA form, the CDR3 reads TGTGCCAGTAGTTCCTTTCCGGGACAGGGGGCGCCTAATGAGCAGTTCTTC. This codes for CASSSFPGQGAPNEQFF.

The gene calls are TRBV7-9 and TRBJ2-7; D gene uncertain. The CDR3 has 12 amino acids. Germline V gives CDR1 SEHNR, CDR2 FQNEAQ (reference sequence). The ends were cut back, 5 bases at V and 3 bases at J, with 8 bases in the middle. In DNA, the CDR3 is TGTGCCAGCAGCCGATACAACTACGAGCAGTACTTC. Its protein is CASSRYNYEQYF.

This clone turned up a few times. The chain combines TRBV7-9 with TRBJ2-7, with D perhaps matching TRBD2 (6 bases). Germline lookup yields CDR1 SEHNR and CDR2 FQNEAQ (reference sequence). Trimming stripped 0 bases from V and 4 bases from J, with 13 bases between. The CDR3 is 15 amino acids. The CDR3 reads CASSLAGSGGYEQYF. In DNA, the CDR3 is TGTGCCAGCAGCTTAGCTGGTAGCGGTGGGTACGAGCAGTACTTC.

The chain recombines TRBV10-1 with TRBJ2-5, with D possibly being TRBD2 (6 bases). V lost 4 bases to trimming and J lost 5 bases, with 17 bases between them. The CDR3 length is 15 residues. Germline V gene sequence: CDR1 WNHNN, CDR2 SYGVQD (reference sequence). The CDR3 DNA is TGCGCCAGCAGTGCGGGACTCCTCGAGAGGGAGACCCAGTACTTC. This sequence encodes CASSAGLLERETQYF.

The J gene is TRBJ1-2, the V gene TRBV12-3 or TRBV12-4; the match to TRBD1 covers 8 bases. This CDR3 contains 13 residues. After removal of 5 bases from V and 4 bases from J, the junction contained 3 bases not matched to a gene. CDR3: CASSIGTGYGYTF. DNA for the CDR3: TGTGCCAGCAGTATAGGGACAGGCTATGGCTACACCTTC.

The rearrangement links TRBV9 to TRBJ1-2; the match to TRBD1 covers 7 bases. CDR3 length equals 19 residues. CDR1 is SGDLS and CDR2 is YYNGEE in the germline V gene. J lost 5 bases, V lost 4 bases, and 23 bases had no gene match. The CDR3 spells CASSLLDRATARGQYGYTF. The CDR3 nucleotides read TGTGCCAGCAGCCTGTTAGACAGGGCAACCGCCCGTGGGCAGTATGGCTACACCTTC.

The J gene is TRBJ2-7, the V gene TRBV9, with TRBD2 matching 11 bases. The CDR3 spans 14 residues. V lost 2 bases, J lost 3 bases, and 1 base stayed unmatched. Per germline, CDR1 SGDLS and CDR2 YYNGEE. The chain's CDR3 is CASSVGTSGYEQYF. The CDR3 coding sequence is TGTGCCAGCAGCGTCGGGACTAGCGGCTACGAGCAGTACTTC.

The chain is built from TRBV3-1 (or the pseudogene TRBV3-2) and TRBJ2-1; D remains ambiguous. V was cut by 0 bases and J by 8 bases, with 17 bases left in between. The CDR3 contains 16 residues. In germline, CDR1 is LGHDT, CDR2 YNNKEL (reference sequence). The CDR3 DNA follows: TGTGCCAGCAGCCAAGATGTCCGGATTCTGAGCGATGAGCAGTTCTTC. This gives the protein CASSQDVRILSDEQFF.

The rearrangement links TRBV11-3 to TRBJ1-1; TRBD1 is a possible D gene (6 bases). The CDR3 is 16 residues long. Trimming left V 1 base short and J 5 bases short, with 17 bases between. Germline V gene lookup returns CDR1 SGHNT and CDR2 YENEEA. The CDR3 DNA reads TGTGCCAGCAGCTTAGTTCGGGGGGCGCGTGGAACTGAAGCTTTCTTT. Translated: CASSLVRGARGTEAFF.

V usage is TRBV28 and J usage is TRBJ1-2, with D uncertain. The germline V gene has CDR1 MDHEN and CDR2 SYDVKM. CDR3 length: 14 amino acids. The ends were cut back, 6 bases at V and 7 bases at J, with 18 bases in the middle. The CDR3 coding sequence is TGTGCCAGCAGCATCGGACCCCAAGAGGGTGGCTACACCTTC. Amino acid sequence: CASSIGPQEGGYTF.